In its sample, the clone carrying this TCR beta chain was seen many times. Its antigen remains unknown. The data originate from a study of CD8 T cells in ankylosing spondylitis. Findings and caveats of the study: Earlier authors reported some of these motif variants in reactive arthritis synovial fluid and blood. Disease-linked clones were found to be CD8+ and relatively rare in peripheral blood. Clones linked to disease were reported to show significant enrichment in matched ankylosing spondylitis synovial fluid.

Quantitative molecular-barcoded 5'-RACE generated the TCR beta libraries. TCRdb analysed the 5' RACE reads with MiXCR anew, one entry per CDR3 protein. This table holds 240,000 or so distinct CDR3 sequences, around 10% found once. The ends were cut back, 6 bases at V and 1 base at J, with 13 bases in the middle. Germline V gives CDR1 SGHTA, CDR2 FQGNSA. The CDR3 contains 16 residues. This clonotype originated in a male donor with ankylosing spondylitis or in good health (not recorded which). Sequencing input: blood, either unsorted or a sorted T cell fraction (not recorded which). The J gene is TRBJ2-6, the V gene TRBV7-2; TRBD2 might be the D (6 bases). The CDR3 region has the DNA TGTGCCAGCAGGCGACGGGCGGGATCTGGGGCCAACGTCCTGACTTTC. Translation: CASRRRAGSGANVLTF.